The 13 T cell receptor beta chains below were found in one sample sequenced in a study of T-cell memory formation after mild COVID-19. TCRdb called the 5' RACE reads again in MiXCR, with one record for every CDR3 protein. This sample has just over 50,000 distinct CDR3 sequences; 9.3% occur once, and the top ten carry around 11%. Sample: PBMCs or a T cell subset sorted from them (not recorded which). Every receptor here comes from an adult woman who had mild COVID-19 (a few samples of this study predate the infection). Cell type and time point are not known.

This clonotype was seen ten or more times. J is TRBJ2-4 and V is TRBV20-1; tentative D call: TRBD2 (6 bases). Trimming pared 6 bases from V and 9 bases from J, leaving 27 bases between. Germline assignment: CDR1 DFQATT and CDR2 SNEGSKA (reference sequence). This CDR3 contains 16 residues. CDR3 in amino acids: CSATSLREALGGIQYF. The CDR3 coding sequence is TGCAGTGCAACTAGCCTACGCGAGGCTTTAGGTGGCATTCAGTACTTC.

This clonotype showed up just a few times. The rearrangement joins TRBV30 to TRBJ2-3; weak D call: TRBD2 (6 bases). Germline V gene data show CDR1 as GTSNPN and CDR2 as SVGIG (reference sequence). The CDR3 runs to 16 residues. V was trimmed by 5 bases and J by 1 base, leaving 19 bases between them. CDR3 sequence (DNA): TGTGCCTGGCAAAGGGTGGGCGGGACCCGCACAGATACGCAGTATTTT. As protein: CAWQRVGGTRTDTQYF.

This chain joins TRBV7-3 and TRBJ2-2, with 7 bases aligning to TRBD2. J was trimmed by 5 bases and V by 5 bases; bases with no gene match: 5. Germline V CDR1 and CDR2: SGHTA, FQGTGA. The CDR3 runs to 14 residues. CDR3 in amino acids: CASSLLAATGELFF. The CDR3, as DNA: TGTGCCAGCAGCCTCCTAGCGGCAACCGGGGAGCTGTTTTTT. Full variable domain (rest looked up from reference TRBV7-3 and TRBJ2-2): GAGVSQTPSNKVTEKGKYVELRCDPISGHTALYWYRQSLGQGPEFLIYFQGTGAADDSGLPNDRFFAVRPEGSVSTLKIQRTERGDSAVYLCASSLLAATGELFFGEGSRLTVL.

This clonotype was observed a few times. The chain uses TRBV7-9 and TRBJ2-3; a weak D match, TRBD1 (5 bases). V gave up 5 bases and J gave up 4 bases, with 13 bases separating them. The CDR3 sequence is 14 residues long. In germline, CDR1 is SEHNR, CDR2 FQNEAQ (reference sequence). CDR3: CASSLQGGADTQYF. The CDR3 DNA follows: TGTGCCAGCAGCCTTCAGGGCGGCGCAGATACGCAGTATTTT.

The chain uses TRBV4-1 and TRBJ1-5; no clear D gene. V was trimmed by 4 bases and J by 1 base, leaving 8 bases between them. The CDR3 totals 14 residues. Germline-derived CDR1 and CDR2 are MGHRA and YSYEKL. This chain's CDR3 is CASSLGLSNQPQHF. The DNA for the CDR3 is TGCGCCAGCAGCCTAGGACTGAGCAATCAGCCCCAGCATTTT.

Sample share makes this clonotype medium-sized. The chain uses TRBV20-1 and TRBJ1-5, with 10 bases matching TRBD1. The CDR3 covers 14 residues. Germline loops: CDR1 DFQATT, CDR2 SNEGSKA (reference sequence). The junction had 5 bases not matched to a gene; V was cut back by 3 bases and J by 6 bases. Here the CDR3 DNA reads TGCAGTGCTAGGCCGGGACAGGGGCTTCAGCCCCAGCATTTT. Protein: CSARPGQGLQPQHF.

At least ten counts were recorded for this clonotype. The chain links TRBV11-2 to TRBJ2-7; D not resolved. The V end was cut by 5 bases, the J end by 4 bases, with 18 bases between. Germline loops: CDR1 SGHAT, CDR2 FQNNGV. The CDR3 is made up of 15 amino acids. CDR3 bases: TGTGCCAGCAGCCCAATAAGGCACAAGGATTACGAGCAGTACTTC. Amino acids: CASSPIRHKDYEQYF. Complete variable domain (other parts from reference TRBV11-2 and TRBJ2-7): EAGVAQSPRYKIIEKRQSVAFWCNPISGHATLYWYQQILGQGPKLLIQFQNNGVVDDSQLPKDRFSAERLKGVDSTLKIQPAKLEDSAVYLCASSPIRHKDYEQYFGPGTRLTVT.

This clonotype was detected ten times or more. V is TRBV7-9 and J is TRBJ2-5; D might be TRBD2 (5 bases). V shed 2 bases and J shed 2 bases, with 15 bases lying between them. The CDR3 has 16 residues. Germline loops: CDR1 SEHNR, CDR2 FQNEAQ (reference sequence). CDR3 nucleotides: TGTGCCAGCAGCTTATATCTGGGTAGCGCACAAGAGACCCAGTACTTC. Its translation is CASSLYLGSAQETQYF. Looking up the rest from reference TRBV7-9 and TRBJ2-5 gives the full variable domain: DTGVSQNPRHKITKRGQNVTFRCDPISEHNRLYWYRQTLGQGPEFLTYFQNEAQLEKSRLLSDRFSAERPKGSFSTLEIQRTEQGDSAMYLCASSLYLGSAQETQYFGPGTRLLVL.

This clonotype was recorded many times. V usage is TRBV6-5 and J usage is TRBJ2-5; D ambiguous. Trimming took off 4 bases at V and 3 bases at J, with 15 bases between the two ends. Germline V gene data show CDR1 as MNHEY and CDR2 as SVGAGI. CDR3 size: 15 residues. The CDR3 region is CASSFGRNRKETQYF. For the CDR3, the DNA is TGTGCCAGCAGTTTCGGACGCAATCGGAAAGAGACCCAGTACTTC.

This clonotype was seen at least ten times. The rearrangement joins TRBV5-6 to TRBJ2-6; D remains ambiguous. This CDR3 contains 12 residues. Trimming cost V 7 bases and J 1 base, with 3 bases left between them. Germline V gene lookup returns CDR1 SGHDT and CDR2 YYEEEE. CDR3 DNA: TGTGCCAGCCTGTCTGGGGCCAACGTCCTGACTTTC. This encodes CASLSGANVLTF.

The sample holds a few counts of this clonotype. The chain is built from TRBV6-6 and TRBJ2-3; TRBD2 aligns across 7 bases. V lost 2 bases, J lost 3 bases, and 11 bases stayed unmatched. The CDR3 extends over 17 amino acids. CDR1 and CDR2 from the germline V gene are MNHNY and SVGAGI (reference sequence). Here the CDR3 DNA reads TGTGCCAGCAGTTACCGTCTAAGCGGGGCTGGGACAGATACGCAGTATTTT. Its protein product is CASSYRLSGAGTDTQYF.

This clonotype was seen more than once but under ten times. The rearrangement joins TRBV4-1 to TRBJ1-1, with D maybe TRBD1 (5 bases). Germline V gives CDR1 MGHRA, CDR2 YSYEKL. The ends were cut back, 0 bases at V and 0 bases at J, with 11 bases in the middle. The CDR3 contains 16 residues. Here the CDR3 DNA reads TGCGCCAGCAGCCAAGATCTGGGACGTCTGAACACTGAAGCTTTCTTT. Translating it yields CASSQDLGRLNTEAFF.

This chain links TRBV14 with TRBJ2-1; D is uncertain. The CDR3 length is 15 residues. Between the trimmed V and J ends, which lost 4 bases and 4 bases, there was a span of 14 bases. Per germline, CDR1 SGHDN and CDR2 FVKESK. CDR3 in amino acids: CASSLSRDAYNEQFF. In nucleotides, the CDR3 is TGTGCCAGCAGCCTGTCCCGTGATGCTTACAATGAGCAGTTCTTC.